Described below is a single TCR beta chain sequence and its context. The antigen is undetermined. The PCR was carried out with 60 Vbeta primers and 13 Jbeta primers. TCRdb's copy holds only in-frame clones and misses some; the assay was immunoSEQ multiplex PCR. Of some 100,000 clones listed, roughly 80% are singletons. This sample is drawn from a study of cytomegalovirus exposure and HLA in healthy donors. General study points: About 90% or about 30% of the time was how often most TCR beta V segments were productive, according to an earlier analysis. A list of around 150 TCR beta chains associated with cytomegalovirus was given. Follow-up analysis later connected one missense variant in DCLRE1C with trimming of TCR beta V- and J-genes.

This CDR3 spans 13 amino acids. Losses at the gene ends were 5 bases for V and 2 bases for J; bases not matched to a gene: 2. Germline V gene sequence: CDR1 MDHEN, CDR2 SYDVKM. The sequenced material came from PBMCs. This chain joins TRBV28 and TRBJ2-7, with 8 nucleotides matching TRBD1. The clonotype was recovered from a man between 18 and 29 years old in good health and CMV-seronegative. CDR3 loop: CASSEGQAYEQYF. CDR3 DNA: TGTGCCAGCAGTGAGGGACAGGCCTACGAGCAGTACTTC.